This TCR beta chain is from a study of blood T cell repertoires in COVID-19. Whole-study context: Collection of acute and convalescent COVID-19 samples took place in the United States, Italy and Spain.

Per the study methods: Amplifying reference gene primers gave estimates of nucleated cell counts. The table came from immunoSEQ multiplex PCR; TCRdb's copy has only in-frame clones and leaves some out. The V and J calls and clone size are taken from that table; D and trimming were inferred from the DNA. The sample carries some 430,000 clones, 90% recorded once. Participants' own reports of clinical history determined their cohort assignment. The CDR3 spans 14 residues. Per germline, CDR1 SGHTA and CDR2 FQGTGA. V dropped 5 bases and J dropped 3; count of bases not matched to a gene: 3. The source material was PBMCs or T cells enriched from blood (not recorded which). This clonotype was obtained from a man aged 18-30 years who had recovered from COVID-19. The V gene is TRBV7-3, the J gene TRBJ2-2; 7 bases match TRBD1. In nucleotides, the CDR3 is TGTGCCAGCAGCATTGGGACAGACACCGGGGAGCTGTTTTTT. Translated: CASSIGTDTGELFF.